Each of the 16 T cell receptor beta chains below was sequenced from the same sample in a study of blood T cells in healthy people across ages. The second PCR ran roughly 7 to 12 cycles with a sample-barcoded 5' primer and J-beta primers. TCRdb re-called the 5' RACE reads through MiXCR, storing one row per CDR3 protein. The repertoire holds fewer than 950,000 distinct CDR3 sequences, with 30% to 45% as singletons. Specimen: blood. These receptors originate from a man younger than 35 in good health.

The CDR3 DNA follows: TGCAGCGTTATGCCGGACAGCTCTGGGGCCAACGTCCTGACTTTC. Its translation: CSVMPDSSGANVLTF. This sequence joins TRBV29-1 and TRBJ2-6, with a tentative D call TRBD1 (6 bases). The CDR3 extends over 15 amino acids. Trimming took 5 bases from V and 0 from J, leaving 11 bases between them. Germline V gene sequence: CDR1 SQVTM, CDR2 ANQGSEA.

This clonotype was seen at least ten times. The chain has TRBV7-9 and TRBJ2-1; a weak D match, TRBD2 (5 bases). V gave up 5 bases and J gave up 9 bases, with 14 bases separating them. The CDR3 is made up of 13 amino acids. Germline-derived CDR1 and CDR2 are SEHNR and FQNEAQ (reference sequence). CDR3 bases: TGTGCCAGCAGCCAACTAGAAGCCGGTGAGCAGTTCTTC. Residues: CASSQLEAGEQFF.

As to this clonotype: A much more abundant neighbour one base away suggests this may be a read error. The DNA for the CDR3 is TGTGCCTGCTCGCGGGGATACAATGAGCAGTACTTC. This gives the protein CACSRGYNEQYF. The chain uses TRBV7-2 and TRBJ2-5; possible D gene TRBD2, 6 bases. The CDR3 length is 12 residues. The V end lost 11 bases, the J end lost 11 bases, and 21 bases lay between the germline ends. Germline assignment: CDR1 SGHTA and CDR2 FQGNSA.

The chain is built from TRBV5-7 and TRBJ2-3, with 8 bases aligning to TRBD1. TRBV5-7 belongs to the ORF category, with a function that is uncertain. V trimming: 4 bases; J trimming: 5 bases; junction bases outside the gene matches: 6. This CDR3 is built from 14 residues. The CDR3 DNA follows: TGTGCCAGCAGCCGAGACAGGGGCGGAGATACGCAGTATTTT. Residues: CASSRDRGGDTQYF.

The chain recombines TRBV28 with TRBJ2-2; tentatively, D is TRBD2 (5 bases). Germline CDR1 and CDR2: MDHEN and SYDVKM. V lost 1 base to trimming and J lost 1 base, with 22 bases between them. The CDR3 contains 20 residues. The CDR3 is CASSLYPLEASRGNTGELFF. In DNA, the CDR3 is TGTGCCAGCAGTTTATATCCCCTTGAGGCATCCCGGGGGAACACCGGGGAGCTGTTTTTT.

This chain joins TRBV20-1 and TRBJ1-2, with D maybe TRBD1 (5 bases). This CDR3 region has 15 residues. CDR1 is DFQATT, CDR2 SNEGSKA, per germline (reference sequence). Trimming cost V 4 bases and J 8 bases, with 23 bases left between them. CDR3 in DNA: TGCAGTGCTACTTTAGCATTCGCAGGGAGTAGGGGCTACACCTTC. It is translated as CSATLAFAGSRGYTF.

In this sample, this clonotype turned up a few times. The chain links TRBV5-6 to TRBJ2-3; unclear D gene. The V and J ends lost 4 bases and 4 bases respectively, with 7 bases between them. Germline V lookup: CDR1 SGHDT, CDR2 YYEEEE. The CDR3 runs to 12 residues. The CDR3 DNA reads as TGTGCCAGCAGCAGTTATGCAGATACGCAGTATTTT. This encodes CASSSYADTQYF.

The CDR3 region is CSAREATSGVNEQFF. DNA for the CDR3: TGCAGTGCTAGAGAGGCCACTAGCGGGGTAAATGAGCAGTTCTTC. The chain carries TRBV20-1 and TRBJ2-1; 10 nucleotides match TRBD2. Germline CDR1 is DFQATT and CDR2 is SNEGSKA (reference sequence). There are 15 residues in the CDR3. Trimming at V came to 0 bases and at J to 7 bases, leaving 6 bases not matched to a gene.

CDR3 sequence reads: CASSPGTHLRNEQFF. CDR3 sequence (DNA): TGTGCCAGCAGCCCTGGGACTCACCTCCGCAATGAGCAGTTCTTC. The V call is TRBV13, the J call TRBJ2-1, with D possibly TRBD2 on 6 matching bases. CDR3 size: 15 residues. Trimming removed 5 bases at V and 6 bases at J, with 17 bases between. CDR1 and CDR2 from the germline V gene are PRHDT and FYEKMQ (reference sequence).

This clonotype was seen a handful of times. This chain links TRBV12-3 or TRBV12-4 with TRBJ1-2; D unresolved. The V end lost 6 bases, the J end lost 4 bases, and 15 bases lay between the germline ends. CDR3 size: 14 residues. CDR3 amino acids: CASSSDTSLYGYTF. CDR3 coding DNA: TGTGCCAGCAGCTCAGACACGTCCCTCTATGGCTACACCTTC.

This clonotype has only a few counts. A read error may be the cause here, since a much bigger clone is one base away. The chain is built from TRBV4-3 and TRBJ2-7, with no clear D. CDR1 is LGHNA, CDR2 YSLEER, per germline. Trimming pared 0 bases from V and 0 bases from J, leaving 18 bases between. The CDR3 length is 18 residues. CDR3 in amino acids: CASSQDSPYGGISYEQYF. CDR3 DNA: TGCGCCAGCAGCCAAGATTCGCCATACGGCGGTATCTCCTACGAGCAGTACTTC.

This clonotype was found once. The chain is built from TRBV5-6 and TRBJ2-1; 9 bases map to TRBD1. The J call may not be correct, given that the DNA end is closer to TRBJ2-7. The germline gives CDR1 SGHDT, CDR2 YYEEEE. The CDR3 covers 14 residues. CDR3 protein: CASSRQGGYNEQYF. Written as DNA, the CDR3 is TGTGCCAGTAGCCGACAGGGGGGCTACAATGAGCAGTACTTC.

This sequence joins TRBV6-6 and TRBJ2-1, with D tentatively TRBD1 (6 bases). The CDR3 is 15 amino acids. The germline V gene has CDR1 MNHNY and CDR2 SVGAGI (reference sequence). V lost 7 bases to trimming and J lost 10 bases, with 23 bases between them. CDR3 sequence (DNA): TGTGCCAGCAATCCTCGTCGGGACAACTCCTACGAGCAGTTCTTC. Amino acids: CASNPRRDNSYEQFF.

At least ten counts were recorded for this clonotype. The chain has TRBV14 and TRBJ2-7; 7 bases are shared with TRBD2. Per the germline V gene, CDR1 is SGHDN and CDR2 is FVKESK. The CDR3 loop spans 14 amino acids. The trim removed 0 bases at V and 2 bases at J, leaving 1 base unmatched. The CDR3 bases are TGTGCCAGCAGCCAAGATCTAGCGGCCTACGAGCAGTACTTC. Its protein is CASSQDLAAYEQYF.

This chain uses TRBV27 with TRBJ2-2, with a possible D match to TRBD1 (5 bases). CDR1 is MNHEY, CDR2 SMNVEV, per germline (reference sequence). The ends were cut back, 5 bases at V and 3 bases at J, with 13 bases in the middle. This CDR3 is 15 amino acids long. This CDR3 reads CASSSRVRDTGELFF. The CDR3 DNA reads as TGTGCCAGCAGTAGCAGGGTACGGGACACCGGGGAGCTGTTTTTT.

V is TRBV6-5 and J is TRBJ2-1; D gene ambiguous. The tail of the sequence fits TRBJ2-7 better, so the J call may be wrong. This CDR3 spans 14 amino acids. CDR1 and CDR2 from the germline V gene are MNHEY and SVGAGI. The CDR3 region is CASSFGRVWNEQYF. DNA of the CDR3: TGTGCCAGCAGTTTTGGTAGGGTATGGAATGAGCAGTACTTC.